A single sample is the source of the 10 T cell receptor beta chains below, sequenced in a study of tumour-infiltrating T cells in Burkitt lymphoma. Repertoires were generated with immunoSEQ multiplex PCR, while TCRdb's copy carries only in-frame clones and drops some. In the table there are 2,500 to 3,000 clones, 75% to 85% of which are singletons. The source material was tumor tissue. All receptors come from a human donor with diffuse large B-cell lymphoma.

This clone was counted only a few times. This chain joins TRBV28 and TRBJ2-2, with D perhaps TRBD2 (5 bases). This CDR3 has 16 residues. Trimming pared 6 bases from V and 7 bases from J, leaving 21 bases between. Germline V CDR1 and CDR2: MDHEN, SYDVKM. CDR3 in amino acids: CASSEFGRSGVGELFF. The CDR3, as DNA: TGTGCCAGCAGCGAGTTCGGACGGTCCGGGGTCGGGGAGCTGTTTTTT.

CDR3 sequence: CASSSEQNQPQHF. The CDR3 nucleotides read TGTGCCAGCAGCTCAGAACAGAATCAGCCCCAGCATTTT. This sequence joins TRBV7-2 and TRBJ1-5, with D unclear. The CDR3 length is 13 residues. V dropped 4 bases and J dropped 4 bases, with 8 bases sitting between them. From germline, CDR1 is SGHTA and CDR2 FQGNSA.

The count of this clone is one. V gene TRBV6-6 combines with J gene TRBJ1-3; weak D call: TRBD1 (5 bases). V lost 2 bases to trimming and J lost 6 bases, with 17 bases between them. The CDR3 consists of 16 residues. Germline CDR1 and CDR2: MNHNY and SVGAGI (reference sequence). CDR3 amino acids: CASSYERTRPPNTIYF. The CDR3 region has the DNA TGTGCCAGCAGTTACGAGAGGACAAGACCCCCAAACACCATATATTTT.

The V gene is TRBV5-6, the J gene TRBJ2-3, with unresolved D. This CDR3 has 13 amino acids. The V and J ends lost 0 bases and 2 bases respectively, with 4 bases between them. Germline V gene sequence: CDR1 SGHDT, CDR2 YYEEEE. CDR3 in DNA: TGTGCCAGCAGCTTGGGTAACACAGATACGCAGTATTTT. Protein: CASSLGNTDTQYF.

V gene TRBV5-1 combines with J gene TRBJ2-3, with a possible D match to TRBD1 (5 bases). The CDR3 contains 13 residues. CDR1 is SGHRS and CDR2 is YFSETQ in the germline V gene. The V end lost 5 bases, the J end lost 4 bases, and 11 bases lay between the germline ends. CDR3 bases: TGCGCCAGCAGTCCTAACAGGCCAGATACGCAGTATTTT. Amino acids: CASSPNRPDTQYF. Looking up the rest from reference TRBV5-1 and TRBJ2-3 gives the full variable domain: KAGVTQTPRYLIKTRGQQVTLSCSPISGHRSVSWYQQTPGQGLQFLFEYFSETQRNKGNFPGRFSGRQFSNSRSEMNVSTLELGDSALYLCASSPNRPDTQYFGPGTRLTVL.

The V call is TRBV5-1, the J call TRBJ1-1, with D unresolved. Germline-derived CDR1 and CDR2 are SGHRS and YFSETQ. Deletions cut 4 bases from V and 3 bases from J, with 7 bases between. The CDR3 is 12 residues long. CDR3 bases: TGCGCCAGCAGCGGGAGGGACACTGAAGCTTTCTTT. This gives the protein CASSGRDTEAFF.

The CDR3: CASSPLTGTGLGYTF. The DNA for the CDR3 is TGTGCCAGCAGCCCCCTAACCGGGACAGGGCTTGGCTACACCTTC. This chain uses TRBV7-2 with TRBJ1-2; 9 bases agree with TRBD1. The CDR3 contains 15 residues. Unmatched junction bases numbered 11, after V lost 5 bases and J lost 7 bases. Germline V lookup: CDR1 SGHTA, CDR2 FQGNSA. Filled out from reference TRBV7-2 and TRBJ1-2, the complete variable domain reads GAGVSQSPSNKVTEKGKDVELRCDPISGHTALYWYRQSLGQGLEFLIYFQGNSAPDKSGLPSDRFSAERTGGSVSTLTIQRTQQEDSAVYLCASSPLTGTGLGYTFGSGTRLTVV.

This clone was found a few times. This chain joins TRBV29-1 and TRBJ2-7, with 8 bases lining up with TRBD1. The trim removed 0 bases at V and 0 bases at J, leaving 10 bases unmatched. This CDR3 is 17 amino acids long. Germline V gives CDR1 SQVTM, CDR2 ANQGSEA. CDR3 bases: TGCAGCGTTGAAGATATGGGATCCGGACAGGGCTCCTACGAGCAGTACTTC. It translates to CSVEDMGSGQGSYEQYF.

This chain connects TRBV4-3 to TRBJ2-6, with D possibly being TRBD2 (6 bases). The CDR3 has 17 amino acids. The germline V and J ends were trimmed by 0 bases and 2 bases, with 11 bases remaining between them. Germline V CDR1 and CDR2: LGHNA, YSLEER. CDR3 sequence (DNA): TGCGCCAGCAGCCAAGACCCTTGGGGGGCTGGGGCCAACGTCCTGACTTTC. Its translation is CASSQDPWGAGANVLTF.

The chain recombines TRBV27 with TRBJ2-3, with D tentatively TRBD2 (6 bases). Germline lookup yields CDR1 MNHEY and CDR2 SMNVEV (reference sequence). Trimming cost V 3 bases and J 3 bases, with 10 bases left between them. There are 14 residues in the CDR3. For the CDR3, the DNA is TGTGCCAGCAGTTTTTGGGGGGAGACAGATACGCAGTATTTT. Encoded protein: CASSFWGETDTQYF.